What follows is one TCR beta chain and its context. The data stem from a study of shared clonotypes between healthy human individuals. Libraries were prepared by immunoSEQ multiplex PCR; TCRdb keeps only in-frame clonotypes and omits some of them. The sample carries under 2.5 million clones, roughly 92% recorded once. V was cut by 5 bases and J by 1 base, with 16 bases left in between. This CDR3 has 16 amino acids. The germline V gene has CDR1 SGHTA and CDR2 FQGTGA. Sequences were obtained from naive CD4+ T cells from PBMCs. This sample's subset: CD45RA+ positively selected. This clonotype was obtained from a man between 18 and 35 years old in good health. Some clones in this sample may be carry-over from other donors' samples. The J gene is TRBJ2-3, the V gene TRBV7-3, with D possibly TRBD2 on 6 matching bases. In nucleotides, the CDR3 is TGTGCCAGCAGCCCGGCCCCTTTAGCGGGCACAGATACGCAGTATTTT. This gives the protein CASSPAPLAGTDTQYF.